A selection of T cell receptor beta chains follows, all from one sample in a study of breast tumors, draining lymph nodes, adjacent tissues. TCRdb processed the multiplex PCR reads anew with MiXCR; each CDR3 protein has one entry. The sample has around 290,000 distinct CDR3 sequences; over 30% are singletons. Sequenced input: axillary lymph node tissue. All receptors come from a female donor with breast cancer. Some clones in this sample may be carry-over from other donors' samples. CDR3s leave out the opening cysteine and the closing phenylalanine or tryptophan.

TRBV20-1	11	TRBJ1-6	SARERGNSPLH
TRBV4-1	16	TRBJ2-2	ASSQQPGRPGNTGELF
TRBV25-1	11	TRBJ2-7	ASRGTGGGEQY
TRBV3-1	12	TRBJ2-1	ASSRGSGNNEQF
TRBV7-3	11	TRBJ2-1	ASSFSGHNEQF
TRBV7-2	13	TRBJ1-5	ASSLGPGTNRPQH
TRBV12-3/TRBV12-4	17	TRBJ1-5	ASSLALGQGNYSNQPQH
TRBV7-2	13	TRBJ2-5	ASSLGTRNQETQY
TRBV20-1	12	TRBJ1-4	SAKDARANAKLF
TRBV7-2	9	TRBJ2-7	ASAGVGEQY
TRBV7-8	13	TRBJ1-3	ASSLWDTTGNTIY
TRBV14	16	TRBJ2-7	ASSQDWSGAASSYEQY
TRBV4-2	16	TRBJ2-7	ASSQEISREGRAYEQY
TRBV11-2	16	TRBJ1-5	ASSLVEGARYSNQPQH
TRBV7-9	14	TRBJ2-1	ASSLARVDTDNEQF
TRBV5-5	13	TRBJ2-7	ASSSRQAFFYEQY
TRBV5-1	14	TRBJ2-2	ASRSGGRGNTGELF
TRBV5-6	13	TRBJ2-7	ASSLPGLAIYEQY
TRBV10-3	14	TRBJ1-6	AIRSDPGELKFPPH
TRBV18	13	TRBJ2-7	ASSPSGAPAYEQY
TRBV9	13	TRBJ2-5	ASSDSGIMRETQY
TRBV20-1	15	TRBJ2-7	SARDLHSPGHSYEQY
TRBV11-2	13	TRBJ2-1	ASSLDFGRGNEQF
TRBV18	12	TRBJ2-6	ASSPQVGANVLT
TRBV9	14	TRBJ2-3	ASSHGGASSTDTQY
TRBV5-1	14	TRBJ2-1	ASSLTGTSGLGEQF
TRBV6-5	13	TRBJ1-2	ASRLTGLGNYGYT
TRBV20-1	14	TRBJ2-1	SARDHRDRGSTEQF
TRBV5-1	15	TRBJ2-1	ASSPRSQTGGINEQF
TRBV12-3/TRBV12-4	15	TRBJ2-2	ASSLTPTGEKNGELF
TRBV6-2/TRBV6-3	15	TRBJ2-7	AGSSPTSGRFSYEQY
TRBV2	12	TRBJ1-4	ASSPGTYNEKLF
TRBV29-1	15	TRBJ1-1	SVEDLRTGSENTEAF
TRBV4-2	9	TRBJ1-4	ASRTGAELF
TRBV6-4	11	TRBJ2-1	ASSDNGNNEQF
TRBV7-9	18	TRBJ2-6	ASDRDSHGGGFSRANVLT
TRBV24-1	10	TRBJ2-5	ATSPGPETQY
TRBV6-8	12	TRBJ2-7	ASSPGTPTGEQY
TRBV30	8	TRBJ2-5	AWRREAQY
TRBV12-3/TRBV12-4	14	TRBJ2-1	ASSLVPAGREAEQF
TRBV9	13	TRBJ1-5	ASSPRGRRLWPQR
TRBV7-8	12	TRBJ2-3	ASSLDWSTDTQY
TRBV20-1	12	TRBJ2-7	SATRLAGVIEQY
TRBV2	12	TRBJ1-5	ASSRDRGSQPQH
TRBV7-2	16	TRBJ2-7	ASSSLPGLAGRGYEQY
TRBV2	12	TRBJ1-6	ASYSQGINSPLH
TRBV19	14	TRBJ1-5	ASSIYTGGSEQPQH
TRBV12-3/TRBV12-4	11	TRBJ1-2	ASRSRGSYGYT
TRBV20-1	10	TRBJ1-3	SVPTSGNTIY
TRBV5-8	12	TRBJ2-3	ASSTEGATDTQY
TRBV29-1	12	TRBJ2-1	SVIPSGSYNEQF
TRBV7-9	17	TRBJ2-1	ASLPGLAGQTRSYNEQF
TRBV7-7	13	TRBJ2-3	ASSLGQGSTDTQY
TRBV4-1	13	TRBJ1-1	ASSQEGEGNTEAF
TRBV30	11	TRBJ2-5	AWSVWGRETQY
TRBV5-1	14	TRBJ2-2	ASSLLGNANTGELF
TRBV12-3/TRBV12-4	12	TRBJ2-7	ASSPGLSTYEQY
TRBV12-3/TRBV12-4	13	TRBJ1-5	ASSFAGQGHQPQH
TRBV18	12	TRBJ2-3	ASSLTSGLVHAY